This is a list of T cell receptor beta chains from one sample in a study of identifying expanded T cells in peripheral blood. Sequenced by immunoSEQ multiplex PCR; TCRdb stores in-frame clones only, minus some. The data hold tens of thousands of clones, with around 83% observed a single time. The source material was blood. These TCRs come from a person aged 18 to 69 in good health. Each CDR3 is given with its conserved first and last residue. Fields, in order: CDR3 DNA, CDR3 protein, V gene, J gene, D gene, clone size. D genes are given only for firm matches. Some rows mark clone size as missing; the rest say once, few, many or name a class of expanded clone.

CDR3 DNA: TGTGCCAGCCGCACGAGCGGGGCTGGGGCCAACGTCCTGACTTTC
CDR3 protein: CASRTSGAGANVLTF
V gene: TRBV19
J gene: TRBJ2-6
D gene: TRBD2
clone size: .

CDR3 DNA: TGTGCCAGCAGCTTACGCTCTGGAAACACCATATATTTT
CDR3 protein: CASSLRSGNTIYF
V gene: TRBV7-3
J gene: TRBJ1-3
D gene: .
clone size: .

CDR3 DNA: TGTGCCAGCAGCTTAGCTAGAGACACTGAAGCTTTCTTT
CDR3 protein: CASSLARDTEAFF
V gene: TRBV11-1
J gene: TRBJ1-1
D gene: .
clone size: .

CDR3 DNA: TGTGCCAGCTCAAACAGGGACCTCAATCAGCCCCAGCATTTT
CDR3 protein: CASSNRDLNQPQHF
V gene: TRBV18
J gene: TRBJ1-5
D gene: .
clone size: .

CDR3 DNA: TGTGCCAGCAGTGAATCGGGAAGGAGTGGCTACACCTTC
CDR3 protein: CASSESGRSGYTF
V gene: TRBV25-1
J gene: TRBJ1-2
D gene: .
clone size: many

CDR3 DNA: TGTGCCAGCAGCGGAACCTCGGGGGCGGGGAACATTCAGTACTTC
CDR3 protein: CASSGTSGAGNIQYF
V gene: TRBV9
J gene: TRBJ2-4
D gene: .
clone size: .

CDR3 DNA: TGTGCCAGCAGCCCCTCGACAGGGTGGTGGAACACCGGGGAGCTGTTTTTT
CDR3 protein: CASSPSTGWWNTGELFF
V gene: TRBV7-4
J gene: TRBJ2-2
D gene: TRBD1
clone size: .

CDR3 DNA: TGTGCCAGCAGCTTAGAATCGCCCCCCCACGAGCAGTACTTC
CDR3 protein: CASSLESPPHEQYF
V gene: TRBV11-3
J gene: TRBJ2-7
D gene: .
clone size: .

CDR3 DNA: TGTGCCAGCAGTGACTCAGCGGGGGGAATCGCAGATACGCAGTATTTT
CDR3 protein: CASSDSAGGIADTQYF
V gene: TRBV6-4
J gene: TRBJ2-3
D gene: TRBD2
clone size: .

CDR3 DNA: TGTGCCAGCAGCTTTCGGGACTTTAGGGACTATGGCTACACCTTC
CDR3 protein: CASSFRDFRDYGYTF
V gene: TRBV5-4
J gene: TRBJ1-2
D gene: .
clone size: .

CDR3 DNA: TGTGCCAGCAGCCTAGGGGGAGGGGGCAGAGATACGCAGTATTTT
CDR3 protein: CASSLGGGGRDTQYF
V gene: TRBV25-1
J gene: TRBJ2-3
D gene: .
clone size: .

CDR3 DNA: TGCGCCAGCAGCCAGTTGACTAGCGGGGCCGGGACCCAGTACTTC
CDR3 protein: CASSQLTSGAGTQYF
V gene: TRBV4-3
J gene: TRBJ2-5
D gene: TRBD2
clone size: .

CDR3 DNA: TGTGCCAGCAGTTATACGGCTAGCGGCTACAATGAGCAGTTCTTC
CDR3 protein: CASSYTASGYNEQFF
V gene: TRBV6-6
J gene: TRBJ2-1
D gene: TRBD2
clone size: .

CDR3 DNA: TGTGCCAGCAGTGCCGACAGGGACGCTGAAGCTTTCTTT
CDR3 protein: CASSADRDAEAFF
V gene: TRBV6-6
J gene: TRBJ1-1
D gene: TRBD1
clone size: .

CDR3 DNA: TGTGCCTGGAGAAGGGGGAACACTGAAGCTTTCTTT
CDR3 protein: CAWRRGNTEAFF
V gene: TRBV30
J gene: TRBJ1-1
D gene: .
clone size: .

CDR3 DNA: TGTGCCAGCGGGTGGGGACTCCAAGAGACCCAGTACTTC
CDR3 protein: CASGWGLQETQYF
V gene: TRBV6-1
J gene: TRBJ2-5
D gene: .
clone size: .

CDR3 DNA: TGTGCCAGCAGTGAGACAGGGAACTATGGCTACACCTTC
CDR3 protein: CASSETGNYGYTF
V gene: TRBV25-1
J gene: TRBJ1-2
D gene: TRBD1
clone size: .

CDR3 DNA: TGTGCCAGCAGCTTGAACCAGGGCCTTAACTATGGCTACACCTTC
CDR3 protein: CASSLNQGLNYGYTF
V gene: TRBV5-6
J gene: TRBJ1-2
D gene: .
clone size: .

CDR3 DNA: TGCGCCAGCAGCCAAGGGGGACTGCCTAATTCACCCCTCCACTTT
CDR3 protein: CASSQGGLPNSPLHF
V gene: TRBV4-3
J gene: TRBJ1-6
D gene: .
clone size: .

CDR3 DNA: TGTGCCAGCAGTGAATCCGGGAGCACTGAAGCTTTCTTT
CDR3 protein: CASSESGSTEAFF
V gene: TRBV6-1
J gene: TRBJ1-1
D gene: .
clone size: .

CDR3 DNA: TGTGCCAGCTCACCACCCAGACAGTCTGTTCAAGAGACCCAGTACTTC
CDR3 protein: CASSPPRQSVQETQYF
V gene: TRBV18
J gene: TRBJ2-5
D gene: .
clone size: once

CDR3 DNA: TGTGCCAGCACCCCCAGTGAGGTGGGAGCGAACCCGAGGGGAAATGAGCAGTTCTTC
CDR3 protein: CASTPSEVGANPRGNEQFF
V gene: TRBV9
J gene: TRBJ2-1
D gene: .
clone size: .

CDR3 DNA: TGCGCCAGCAGCTTGGGCAGGGAGTTTACGCAGTATTTT
CDR3 protein: CASSLGREFTQYF
V gene: TRBV5-1
J gene: TRBJ2-3
D gene: .
clone size: .

CDR3 DNA: TGTGCCAGCAGCCCGGGTCCGGCGGGGCTACGCTACAATGAGCAGTTCTTC
CDR3 protein: CASSPGPAGLRYNEQFF
V gene: TRBV7-6
J gene: TRBJ2-1
D gene: .
clone size: .

CDR3 DNA: TGTGCCAGCTCTCTCCAGGGGCAAGAGACCCAGTACTTC
CDR3 protein: CASSLQGQETQYF
V gene: TRBV18
J gene: TRBJ2-5
D gene: .
clone size: .

CDR3 DNA: TGTGCCAGCAGCCAAGTTCGTCGACCCGGGGAGCTGTTTTTT
CDR3 protein: CASSQVRRPGELFF
V gene: TRBV14
J gene: TRBJ2-2
D gene: .
clone size: .

CDR3 DNA: TGTGCCAGCAGTTTACAGGGGGCCAATCAGCCCCAGCATTTT
CDR3 protein: CASSLQGANQPQHF
V gene: TRBV27
J gene: TRBJ1-5
D gene: TRBD1
clone size: once

CDR3 DNA: TGTGCCTGGAGTGTAGGGCAGGGAAGCACAGATACGCAGTATTTT
CDR3 protein: CAWSVGQGSTDTQYF
V gene: TRBV30
J gene: TRBJ2-3
D gene: .
clone size: .

CDR3 DNA: TGTGCCACCCGACCCAGTGAGGGGGAGTCATCCTACGAGCAGTACTTC
CDR3 protein: CATRPSEGESSYEQYF
V gene: TRBV27
J gene: TRBJ2-7
D gene: .
clone size: .

CDR3 DNA: TGTGCCAGCAGCGTAGTTCCCGGGATGGGAACCGGGGAGCTGTTTTTT
CDR3 protein: CASSVVPGMGTGELFF
V gene: TRBV9
J gene: TRBJ2-2
D gene: .
clone size: .

CDR3 DNA: TGTGCCAGCGGTGAATACCGACAGGCTGGCTACACCTTC
CDR3 protein: CASGEYRQAGYTF
V gene: TRBV6-5
J gene: TRBJ1-2
D gene: .
clone size: .

CDR3 DNA: TGTGCCAGCAGCTTAGCGCTGGCAGGGGAGTCGGGCTACACCTTC
CDR3 protein: CASSLALAGESGYTF
V gene: TRBV7-2
J gene: TRBJ1-2
D gene: .
clone size: .

CDR3 DNA: TGTGCCAGCAGGGGGGCGAGCCTAGTAAACACCGGGGAGCTGTTTTTT
CDR3 protein: CASRGASLVNTGELFF
V gene: TRBV5-6
J gene: TRBJ2-2
D gene: .
clone size: .